This TCR beta chain was identified in a study of CXCR3-negative and CXCR3-positive naive CD8 T cells. The overall study: Collectively, the libraries yielded roughly 150 million TRB reads in total, at about 1.5 +/- 0.3 million per library. Study-level results: Greater hydrophobicity was found in TRB CDR3s of CXCR3-positive naive cells than of CXCR3-negative naive cells. Fresh PBMCs served for most assays, and CXCR3 expression fell partially after cryopreservation. Naive CXCR3-negative and CXCR3-positive cells had similar TRBV-TRBJ usage; memory differed. Both naive subsets showed comparably high diversity, and memory CD8+ cells showed much lower diversity.

A word on this clonotype: What it binds is unknown.

The libraries of TRB cDNA were prepared using 5' RACE with UMI labels. TCRdb reworked the 5' RACE reads into one entry per CDR3 protein, no DNA. Its clone listing holds around 63,000 distinct CDR3 sequences. The CDR3 is 14 amino acids. Germline CDR1 DFQATT, CDR2 SNEGSKA (reference sequence). This TCR derives from a human donor in good health. Some clones in this sample may be carry-over from other donors' samples. The V call is TRBV20-1, the J call TRBJ2-2; TCRdb names TRBD2, which stays unverified in the absence of DNA. The sample comprised naive CXCR3+ CD8+ T cells from blood. Subset given: CD45RO-CCR7+CD27+CD95- naive CD8+ T cells expressing CXCR3 (TNR3+). The CDR3 protein is CSATSGGDTGELFF.